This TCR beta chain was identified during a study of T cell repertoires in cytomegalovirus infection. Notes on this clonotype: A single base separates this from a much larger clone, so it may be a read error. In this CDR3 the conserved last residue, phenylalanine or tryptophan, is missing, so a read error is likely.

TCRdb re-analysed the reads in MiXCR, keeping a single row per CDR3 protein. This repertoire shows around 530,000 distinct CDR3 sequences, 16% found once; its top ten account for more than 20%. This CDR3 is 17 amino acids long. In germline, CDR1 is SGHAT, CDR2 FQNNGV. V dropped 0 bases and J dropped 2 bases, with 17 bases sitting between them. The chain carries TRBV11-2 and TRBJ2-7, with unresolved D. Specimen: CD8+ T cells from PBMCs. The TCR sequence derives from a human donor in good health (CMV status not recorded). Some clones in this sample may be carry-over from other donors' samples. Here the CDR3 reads CASSLDYSKGLTYEQYY. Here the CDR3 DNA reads TGTGCCAGCAGCTTAGATTATTCCAAAGGCCTGACCTACGAGCAGTACTAC.